What follows are 9 T cell receptor beta chains derived from one specimen sequenced in a study of identical twins. TCRdb re-analysed the 5' RACE reads in MiXCR, keeping a single row per CDR3 protein. The sample includes hundreds of thousands of distinct CDR3 sequences, 24% of them seen just once. This sample was shared with a second study, whose subject was T cells expressing NK-cell markers.

Sequencing input: CD4+ T cells sorted from blood. These receptors came from a woman between 18 and 29 years old in good health.

This clonotype has only a few counts. The genes are TRBV27 and TRBJ2-2; D ambiguous. The V end lost 7 bases, the J end lost 0 bases, and 9 bases lay between the germline ends. Germline CDR1 MNHEY, CDR2 SMNVEV (reference sequence). This CDR3 spans 14 amino acids. The CDR3 region has the DNA TGTGCCAGCAACAAGGGCCCGAACACCGGGGAGCTGTTTTTT. Its protein is CASNKGPNTGELFF.

This chain uses TRBV15 with TRBJ1-4; D is unclear. The germline V gene has CDR1 LNHNV and CDR2 YYDKDF (reference sequence). The V and J ends lost 1 base and 4 bases respectively, with 4 bases between them. The CDR3 sequence is 13 residues long. The chain's CDR3 is CATSRGFNEKLFF. CDR3 DNA sequence: TGTGCCACCAGCAGAGGATTTAATGAAAAACTGTTTTTT.

This clonotype was seen a few times. J is TRBJ2-7 and V is TRBV12-3 or TRBV12-4, with D possibly TRBD2 on 6 matching bases. The CDR3 is 14 amino acids. Deletions cut 2 bases from V and 4 bases from J, with 12 bases between. The CDR3 loop is CASSLKWGDYEQYF. The CDR3, as DNA: TGTGCCAGCAGTTTAAAGTGGGGGGATTACGAGCAGTACTTC.

This clonotype was counted only a few times. The rearrangement joins TRBV7-3 to TRBJ1-1; possible D gene TRBD1, 6 bases. Per the germline V gene, CDR1 is SGHTA and CDR2 is FQGTGA. The CDR3 covers 14 residues. The V end lost 2 bases, the J end lost 6 bases, and 13 bases lay between the germline ends. Here the CDR3 reads CASSLSRGASEAFF. The CDR3 region has the DNA TGTGCCAGCAGCTTATCCAGGGGAGCCTCTGAAGCTTTCTTT.

The V call is TRBV10-3, the J call TRBJ2-2, with a tentative D call TRBD1 (5 bases). CDR1 ENHRY and CDR2 SYGVKD come from the germline V gene. V was cut by 8 bases and J by 7 bases, with 11 bases left in between. CDR3 length: 12 residues. The CDR3 loop reads CAIAGYIGELFF. The CDR3 DNA reads TGTGCCATCGCAGGGTATATCGGGGAGCTGTTTTTT.

Only a few counts were recorded for this clonotype. The chain recombines TRBV20-1 with TRBJ2-3, with D possibly matching TRBD2 (5 bases). The ends were cut back, 3 bases at V and 7 bases at J, with 20 bases in the middle. The length of the CDR3 is 15 residues. Per germline, CDR1 DFQATT and CDR2 SNEGSKA (reference sequence). The CDR3 is CSASPERHKGNTQYF. CDR3 DNA: TGCAGTGCTAGTCCGGAGCGGCACAAGGGAAATACGCAGTATTTT.

This clonotype has just a few counts. The gene calls are TRBV20-1 and TRBJ1-5; 9 bases align to TRBD1. This CDR3 contains 12 residues. CDR1 is DFQATT and CDR2 is SNEGSKA in the germline V gene (reference sequence). CDR3 DNA: TGCAGCGCAGGACAGGGGAATCAGCCCCAGCATTTT. Amino acids: CSAGQGNQPQHF.

In its sample, this clonotype was seen a few times. The gene calls are TRBV6-2 or TRBV6-3 and TRBJ2-2, with D hard to call. The CDR3 has 14 amino acids. V lost 4 bases to trimming and J lost 4 bases, with 10 bases between them. Germline V gene sequence: CDR1 MNHEY, CDR2 SVGEGT. The CDR3 DNA reads TGTGCCAGCAGTTCTATAGCCCCCACCGGGGAGCTGTTTTTT. Its protein product is CASSSIAPTGELFF.

This clonotype was detected only a few times. The V and J genes are TRBV20-1 and TRBJ1-3; TRBD1 might be the D (5 bases). This CDR3 region has 15 residues. Germline V gives CDR1 DFQATT, CDR2 SNEGSKA (reference sequence). V was trimmed by 3 bases and J by 4 bases, leaving 16 bases between them. Here the CDR3 reads CSARGRGLGGNTIYF. CDR3 DNA: TGCAGTGCTAGGGGAAGGGGCCTCGGCGGAAACACCATATATTTT.